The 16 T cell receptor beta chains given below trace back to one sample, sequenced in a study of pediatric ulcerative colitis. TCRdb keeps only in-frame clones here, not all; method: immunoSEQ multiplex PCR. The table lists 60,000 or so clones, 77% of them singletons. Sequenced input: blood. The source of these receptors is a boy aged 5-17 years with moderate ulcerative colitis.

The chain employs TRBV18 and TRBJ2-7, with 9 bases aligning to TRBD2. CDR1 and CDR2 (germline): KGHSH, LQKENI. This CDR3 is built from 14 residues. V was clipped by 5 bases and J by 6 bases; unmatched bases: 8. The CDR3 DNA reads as TGTGCCAGCTCAGGATCGGGACTAGCCCCCGAGCAGTACTTC. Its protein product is CASSGSGLAPEQYF. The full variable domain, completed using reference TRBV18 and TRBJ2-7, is NAGVMQNPRHLVRRRGQEARLRCSPMKGHSHVYWYRQLPEEGLKFMVYLQKENIIDESGMPKERFSAEFPKEGPSILRIQQVVRGDSAAYFCASSGSGLAPEQYFGPGTRLTVT.

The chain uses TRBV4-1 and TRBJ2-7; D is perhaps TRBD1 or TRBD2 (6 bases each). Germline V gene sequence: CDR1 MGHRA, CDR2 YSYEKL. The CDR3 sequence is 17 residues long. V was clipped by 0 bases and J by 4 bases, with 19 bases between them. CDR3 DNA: TGCGCCAGCAGCCAAGAAATGGGATGGGGGGCTTTGTACGAGCAGTACTTC. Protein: CASSQEMGWGALYEQYF.

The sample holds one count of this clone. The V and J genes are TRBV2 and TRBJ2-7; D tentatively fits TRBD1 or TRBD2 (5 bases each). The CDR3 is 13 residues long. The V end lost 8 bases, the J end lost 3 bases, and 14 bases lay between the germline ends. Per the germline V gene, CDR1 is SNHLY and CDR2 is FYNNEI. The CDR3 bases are TGTGCCAGCTTCGGGGCCCCCTACTACGAGCAGTACTTC. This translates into CASFGAPYYEQYF.

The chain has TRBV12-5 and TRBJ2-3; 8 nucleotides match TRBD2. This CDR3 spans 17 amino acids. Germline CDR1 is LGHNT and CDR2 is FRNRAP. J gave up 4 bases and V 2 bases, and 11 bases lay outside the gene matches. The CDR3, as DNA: TGTGCTAGTGGTTTGCCAACTAGCGGTGAGGGGCCAGATACGCAGTATTTT. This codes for CASGLPTSGEGPDTQYF.

This chain's CDR3 is CASSLGPGPGETQYF. The CDR3, as DNA: TGTGCCAGCAGCTTAGGCCCGGGCCCAGGGGAGACCCAGTACTTC. The chain recombines TRBV7-9 with TRBJ2-5; D possibly corresponds to TRBD1 (5 bases). V was shortened by 1 base and J by 5 bases, with 14 bases between the two germline ends. The CDR3 totals 15 residues. Per germline, CDR1 SEHNR and CDR2 FQNEAQ (reference sequence). The entire variable domain, with the rest obtained from reference TRBV7-9 and TRBJ2-5, is as follows: DTGVSQNPRHKITKRGQNVTFRCDPISEHNRLYWYRQTLGQGPEFLTYFQNEAQLEKSRLLSDRFSAERPKGSFSTLEIQRTEQGDSAMYLCASSLGPGPGETQYFGPGTRLLVL.

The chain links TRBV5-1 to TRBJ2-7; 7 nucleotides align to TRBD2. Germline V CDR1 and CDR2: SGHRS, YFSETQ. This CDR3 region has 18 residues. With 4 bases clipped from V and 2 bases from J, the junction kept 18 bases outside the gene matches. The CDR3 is CASSARPGTSVITYEQYF. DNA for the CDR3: TGCGCCAGCAGCGCCCGGCCCGGAACTAGCGTGATAACCTACGAGCAGTACTTC.

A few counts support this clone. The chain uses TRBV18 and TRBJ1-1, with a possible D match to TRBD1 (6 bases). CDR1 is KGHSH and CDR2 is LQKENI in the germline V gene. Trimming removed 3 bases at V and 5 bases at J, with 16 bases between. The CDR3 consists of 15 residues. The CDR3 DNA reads TGTGCCAGCTCACCCTCCCAGGGGAGGGATACTGAAGCTTTCTTT. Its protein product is CASSPSQGRDTEAFF. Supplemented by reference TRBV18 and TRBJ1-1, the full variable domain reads NAGVMQNPRHLVRRRGQEARLRCSPMKGHSHVYWYRQLPEEGLKFMVYLQKENIIDESGMPKERFSAEFPKEGPSILRIQQVVRGDSAAYFCASSPSQGRDTEAFFGQGTRLTVV.

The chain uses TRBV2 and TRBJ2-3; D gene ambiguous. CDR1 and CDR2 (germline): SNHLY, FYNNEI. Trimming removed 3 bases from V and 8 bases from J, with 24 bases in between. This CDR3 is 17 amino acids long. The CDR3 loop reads CASSDDSLVLRQATQYF. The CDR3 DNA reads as TGTGCCAGCAGTGATGACTCGCTAGTCCTTCGGCAGGCTACGCAGTATTTT.

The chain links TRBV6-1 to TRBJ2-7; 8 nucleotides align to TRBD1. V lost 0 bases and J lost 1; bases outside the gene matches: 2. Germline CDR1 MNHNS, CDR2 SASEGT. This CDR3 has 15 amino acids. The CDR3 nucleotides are TGTGCCAGCAGTGAAGCGCACAGGGGGTCCTACGAGCAGTACTTC. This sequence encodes CASSEAHRGSYEQYF.

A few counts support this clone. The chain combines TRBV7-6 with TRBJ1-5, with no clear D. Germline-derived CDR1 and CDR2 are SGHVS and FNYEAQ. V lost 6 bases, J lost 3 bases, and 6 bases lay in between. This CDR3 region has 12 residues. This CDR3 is CASSRPNQPQHF. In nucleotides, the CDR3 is TGTGCCAGCAGTCGGCCCAATCAGCCCCAGCATTTT.

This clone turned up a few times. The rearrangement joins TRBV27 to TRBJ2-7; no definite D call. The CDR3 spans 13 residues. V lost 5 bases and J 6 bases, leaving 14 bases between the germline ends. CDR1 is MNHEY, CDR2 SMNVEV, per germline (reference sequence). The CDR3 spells CASSLSPQREQYF. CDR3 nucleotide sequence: TGTGCCAGCAGTCTCTCTCCACAGCGCGAGCAGTACTTC.

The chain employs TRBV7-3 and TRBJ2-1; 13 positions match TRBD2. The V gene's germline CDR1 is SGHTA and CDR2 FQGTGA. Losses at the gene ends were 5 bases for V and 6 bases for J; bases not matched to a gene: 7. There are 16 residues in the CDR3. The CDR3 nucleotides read TGTGCCAGCAGCCGGACGGGACTAGCGGGAATCAATGAGCAGTTCTTC. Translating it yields CASSRTGLAGINEQFF.

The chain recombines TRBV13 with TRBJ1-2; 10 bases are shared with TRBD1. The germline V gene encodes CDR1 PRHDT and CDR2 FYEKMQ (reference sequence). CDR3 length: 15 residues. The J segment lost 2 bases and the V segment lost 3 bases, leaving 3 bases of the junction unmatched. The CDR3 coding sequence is TGTGCCAGCAGCTTTAAGACAGGGGGCAACTATGGCTACACCTTC. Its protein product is CASSFKTGGNYGYTF.

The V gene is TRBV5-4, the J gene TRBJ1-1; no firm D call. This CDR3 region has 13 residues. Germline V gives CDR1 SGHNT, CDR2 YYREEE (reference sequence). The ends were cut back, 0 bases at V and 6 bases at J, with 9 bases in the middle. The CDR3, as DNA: TGTGCCAGCAGCTTGGCCAGTGGGGCTGAAGCTTTCTTT. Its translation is CASSLASGAEAFF.

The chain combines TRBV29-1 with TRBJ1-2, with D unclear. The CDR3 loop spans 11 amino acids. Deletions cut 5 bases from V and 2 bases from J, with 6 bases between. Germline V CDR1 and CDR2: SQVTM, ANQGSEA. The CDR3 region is CSVMINYGYTF. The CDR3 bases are TGCAGCGTTATGATAAACTATGGCTACACCTTC. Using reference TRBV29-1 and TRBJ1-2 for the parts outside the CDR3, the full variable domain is SAVISQKPSRDICQRGTSLTIQCQVDSQVTMMFWYRQQPGQSLTLIATANQGSEATYESGFVIDKFPISRPNLTFSTLTVSNMSPEDSSIYLCSVMINYGYTFGSGTRLTVV.

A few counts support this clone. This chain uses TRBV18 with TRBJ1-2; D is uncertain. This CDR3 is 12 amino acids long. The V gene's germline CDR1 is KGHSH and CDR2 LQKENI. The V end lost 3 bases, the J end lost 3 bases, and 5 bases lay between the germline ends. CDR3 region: CASSPEHYGYTF. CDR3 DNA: TGTGCCAGCTCACCGGAACACTATGGCTACACCTTC. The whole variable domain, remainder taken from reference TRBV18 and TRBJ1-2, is NAGVMQNPRHLVRRRGQEARLRCSPMKGHSHVYWYRQLPEEGLKFMVYLQKENIIDESGMPKERFSAEFPKEGPSILRIQQVVRGDSAAYFCASSPEHYGYTFGSGTRLTVV.